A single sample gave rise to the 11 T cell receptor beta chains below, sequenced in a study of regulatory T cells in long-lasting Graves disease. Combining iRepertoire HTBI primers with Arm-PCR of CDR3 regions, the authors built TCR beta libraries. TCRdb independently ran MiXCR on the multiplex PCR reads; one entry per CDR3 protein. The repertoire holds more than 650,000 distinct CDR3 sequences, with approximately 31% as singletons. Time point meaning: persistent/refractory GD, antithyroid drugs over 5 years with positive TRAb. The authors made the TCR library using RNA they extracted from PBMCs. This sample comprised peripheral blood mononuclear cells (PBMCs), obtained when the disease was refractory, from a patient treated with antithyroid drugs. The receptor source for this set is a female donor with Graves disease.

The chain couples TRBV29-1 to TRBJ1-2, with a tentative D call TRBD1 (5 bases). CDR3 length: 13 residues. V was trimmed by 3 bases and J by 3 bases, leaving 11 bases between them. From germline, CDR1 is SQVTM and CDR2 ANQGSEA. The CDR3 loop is CSVDLGVDYGYTF. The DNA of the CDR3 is TGCAGCGTTGACCTGGGGGTGGACTATGGCTACACCTTC.

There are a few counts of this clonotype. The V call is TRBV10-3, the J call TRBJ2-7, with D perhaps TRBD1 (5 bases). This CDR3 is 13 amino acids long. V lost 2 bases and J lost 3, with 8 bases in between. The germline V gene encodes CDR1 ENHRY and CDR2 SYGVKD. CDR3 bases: TGTGCCATCAGTGAGAACAGGCTCTACGAGCAGTACTTC. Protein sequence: CAISENRLYEQYF.

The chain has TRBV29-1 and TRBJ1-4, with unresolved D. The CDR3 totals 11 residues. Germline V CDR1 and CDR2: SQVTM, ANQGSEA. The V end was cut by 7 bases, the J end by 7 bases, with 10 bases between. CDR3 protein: CSGFRGEKLFF. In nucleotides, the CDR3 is TGCAGCGGATTCCGGGGTGAAAAACTGTTTTTT.

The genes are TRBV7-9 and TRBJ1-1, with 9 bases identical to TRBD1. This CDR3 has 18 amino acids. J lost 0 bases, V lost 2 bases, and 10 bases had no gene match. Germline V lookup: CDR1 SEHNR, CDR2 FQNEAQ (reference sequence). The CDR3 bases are TGTGCCAGCAGCTTAAACCCTTTGACAGGGGGATTGAACACTGAAGCTTTCTTT. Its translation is CASSLNPLTGGLNTEAFF. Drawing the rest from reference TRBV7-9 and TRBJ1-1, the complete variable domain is DTGVSQNPRHKITKRGQNVTFRCDPISEHNRLYWYRQTLGQGPEFLTYFQNEAQLEKSRLLSDRFSAERPKGSFSTLEIQRTEQGDSAMYLCASSLNPLTGGLNTEAFFGQGTRLTVV.

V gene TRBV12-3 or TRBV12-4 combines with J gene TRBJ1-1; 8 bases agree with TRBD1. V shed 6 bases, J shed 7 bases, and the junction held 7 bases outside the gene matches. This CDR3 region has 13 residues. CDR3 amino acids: CASRPGGADEAFF. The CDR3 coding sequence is TGTGCCAGCAGACCAGGGGGCGCGGATGAAGCTTTCTTT.

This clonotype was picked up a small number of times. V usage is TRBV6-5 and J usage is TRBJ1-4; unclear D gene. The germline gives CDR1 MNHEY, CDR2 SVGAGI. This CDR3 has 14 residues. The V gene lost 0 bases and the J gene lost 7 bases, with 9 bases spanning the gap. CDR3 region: CASSYSSQTEKLFF. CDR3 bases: TGTGCCAGCAGTTACTCGTCTCAGACTGAAAAACTGTTTTTT.

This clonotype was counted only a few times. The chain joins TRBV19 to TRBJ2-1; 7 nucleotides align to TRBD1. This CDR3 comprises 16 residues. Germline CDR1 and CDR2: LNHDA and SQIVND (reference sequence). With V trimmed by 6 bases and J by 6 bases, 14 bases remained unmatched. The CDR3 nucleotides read TGTGCCAGTAGCCACCTCGGGCAGGGGGAACTCAATGAGCAGTTCTTC. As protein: CASSHLGQGELNEQFF.

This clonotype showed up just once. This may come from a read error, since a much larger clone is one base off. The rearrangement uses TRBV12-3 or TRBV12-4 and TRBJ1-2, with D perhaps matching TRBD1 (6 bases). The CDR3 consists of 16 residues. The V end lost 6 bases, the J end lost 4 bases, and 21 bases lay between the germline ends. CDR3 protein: CASRGPGQTTSYGYTF. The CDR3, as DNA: TGTGCCAGCAGGGGACCCGGACAGACTACTAGCTATGGCTACACCTTC.

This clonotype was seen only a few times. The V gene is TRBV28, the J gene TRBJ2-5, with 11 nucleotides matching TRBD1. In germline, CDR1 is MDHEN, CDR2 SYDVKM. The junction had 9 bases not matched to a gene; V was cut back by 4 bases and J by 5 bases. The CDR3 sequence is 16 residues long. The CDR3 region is CASSSRTGGRGETQYF. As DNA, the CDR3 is TGTGCCAGCAGTTCGCGGACAGGGGGCCGGGGGGAGACCCAGTACTTC.

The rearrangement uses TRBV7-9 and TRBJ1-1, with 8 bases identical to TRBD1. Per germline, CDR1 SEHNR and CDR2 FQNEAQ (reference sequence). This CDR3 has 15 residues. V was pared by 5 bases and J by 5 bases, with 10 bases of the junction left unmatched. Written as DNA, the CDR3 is TGTGCCAGCAGCCCCTCAGGGGGCCAGAGAACTGAAGCTTTCTTT. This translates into CASSPSGGQRTEAFF.

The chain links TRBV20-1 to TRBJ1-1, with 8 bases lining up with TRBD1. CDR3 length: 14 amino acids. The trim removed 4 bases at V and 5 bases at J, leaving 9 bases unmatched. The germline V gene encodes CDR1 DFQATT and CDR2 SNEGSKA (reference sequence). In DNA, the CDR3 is TGCAGTGCTAAACTGGGACAGGAAGCGACTGAAGCTTTCTTT. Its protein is CSAKLGQEATEAFF.